This T cell receptor (beta chain) was observed in a study of patients and donors after allogeneic stem cell transplantation. TCRdb re-called the RT-PCR reads through MiXCR, storing one row per CDR3 protein. The sample has approximately 210,000 distinct CDR3 sequences; around 41% are singletons. J lost 4 bases, V lost 7 bases, and 12 bases had no gene match. The germline gives CDR1 MNHEY, CDR2 SMNVEV (reference sequence). The CDR3 sequence is 16 residues long. Sequences were obtained from blood, either unsorted or a sorted T cell fraction (not recorded which). The sequence derives from a human donor who was either an allogeneic HSCT recipient or a stem cell or donor lymphocyte infusion donor (not recorded which). It is not recorded whose cells these are; they may come from a transplant donor. The J gene is TRBJ2-3, the V gene TRBV27; TRBD1 aligns across 9 bases. The CDR3 sequence: CASTPRDRGFADTQYF. CDR3 coding DNA: TGTGCCAGCACCCCGCGCGACAGGGGGTTTGCAGATACGCAGTATTTT.